Listed below are T cell receptor beta chains from one sample, sequenced in a study of blood T cells in healthy people across ages. Each CDR3 protein gets one entry after TCRdb re-called the 5' RACE reads with MiXCR. The table includes roughly 2 million distinct CDR3 sequences, 40% to 55% detected once. Input material: blood. These receptors originate from a woman aged 40 to 50 in good health. The CDR3 runs from the conserved cysteine through the conserved F or W. A D gene is named only where the DNA matches it firmly. Only some rows state a clone size, as once, few, many or a class for expanded clones.

clone size,J gene,D gene,V gene,CDR3 protein,CDR3 DNA
few,TRBJ2-7,TRBD1,TRBV29-1,CSATTGTGAVMEQYF,TGCAGCGCGACGACCGGGACAGGGGCCGTAATGGAGCAGTACTTC
.,TRBJ2-4,.,TRBV4-2,CASSQESRVHIQYF,TGTGCCAGCAGCCAAGAAAGTCGGGTCCACATTCAGTACTTC
.,TRBJ1-1,TRBD1,TRBV6-1,CASRTGQGGMNTEAFF,TGTGCCAGCAGAACTGGACAGGGGGGGATGAACACTGAAGCTTTCTTT
.,TRBJ1-1,.,TRBV6-2/TRBV6-3,CASSRRGTGWDTEAFF,TGTGCCAGCAGTCGTCGTGGGACGGGTTGGGACACTGAAGCTTTCTTT
.,TRBJ1-4,.,TRBV12-3/TRBV12-4,CASSLTFGTTNEKLFF,TGTGCCAGCAGCCTAACTTTCGGTACAACTAATGAAAAACTGTTTTTT
few,TRBJ1-2,TRBD1,TRBV6-5,CASSYSGQGRNYGYTF,TGTGCCAGCAGTTACTCGGGACAGGGGCGTAACTATGGCTACACCTTC
once,TRBJ1-2,TRBD1,TRBV10-3,CAISEAPDRGRNYGYTF,TGTGCCATCAGTGAGGCCCCAGACAGGGGGAGAAACTATGGCTACACCTTC
few,TRBJ1-2,.,TRBV14,CASSQNRRATNYGYTF,TGTGCCAGCAGCCAAAACCGCAGGGCGACCAACTATGGCTACACCTTC
few,TRBJ2-5,TRBD2,TRBV12-3/TRBV12-4,CASRAGTSGVETQYF,TGTGCCAGCAGAGCCGGGACTAGCGGGGTGGAGACCCAGTACTTC
.,TRBJ2-3,.,TRBV20-1,CSARESAADTQYF,TGCAGTGCTAGAGAGTCTGCGGCAGATACGCAGTATTTT
few,TRBJ1-2,.,TRBV28,CASGRRRRAGYGYTF,TGTGCCAGCGGGCGCAGGCGACGTGCGGGTTATGGCTACACCTTC
few,TRBJ2-3,TRBD2,TRBV20-1,CSASRLAGSTDTQYF,TGCAGTGCTTCCCGCCTAGCGGGGAGCACAGATACGCAGTATTTT
many,TRBJ2-7,TRBD1,TRBV7-2,CASSRDSLYVEQYF,TGTGCCAGCAGCCGGGACAGCCTCTACGTCGAGCAGTACTTC
.,TRBJ2-1,.,TRBV25-1,CASSETDWQGNEQFF,TGTGCCAGCAGTGAGACGGATTGGCAGGGCAATGAGCAGTTCTTC
few,TRBJ2-3,.,TRBV28,CASSFAGTTQYF,TGTGCCAGCAGTTTTGCCGGGACTACGCAGTATTTT
few,TRBJ2-5,.,TRBV29-1,CSVTQGGETQYF,TGCAGCGTTACACAGGGAGGTGAGACCCAGTACTTC
few,TRBJ1-1,.,TRBV4-2,CASSQDRGSTNTEAFF,TGTGCCAGCAGCCAAGACCGGGGCAGTACGAACACTGAAGCTTTCTTT
.,TRBJ1-6,.,TRBV5-1,CASSWSRGNNSPLHF,TGCGCCAGCAGCTGGTCACGGGGTAACAATTCACCCCTCCACTTT
.,TRBJ2-5,TRBD2,TRBV5-1,CASSLSGGGGETQYF,TGCGCCAGCAGCTTGAGCGGGGGAGGAGGAGAGACCCAGTACTTC
few,TRBJ2-3,.,TRBV20-1,CSGFKADTQYF,TGCAGTGGTTTCAAGGCAGATACGCAGTATTTT
.,TRBJ2-1,TRBD2,TRBV2,CASGGRGTMAIEQFF,TGTGCCAGCGGTGGCCGGGGGACTATGGCAATTGAGCAGTTCTTC
few,TRBJ2-7,TRBD1,TRBV10-3,CAISTTGVGEQYF,TGTGCCATCAGTACTACAGGGGTCGGAGAGCAGTACTTC
.,TRBJ2-5,.,TRBV15,CATSRDYLFAGGSYQETQYF,TGTGCCACCAGCAGAGATTATCTCTTCGCCGGGGGCTCGTACCAAGAGACCCAGTACTTC
.,TRBJ1-6,.,TRBV9,CASSADPSSYNSPLHF,TGTGCCAGCAGCGCAGACCCGAGCTCCTATAATTCACCCCTCCACTTT
.,TRBJ2-4,.,TRBV5-1,CAGSLVPALKNIQYF,TGCGCCGGCAGCTTGGTACCAGCTCTAAAAAACATTCAGTACTTC
.,TRBJ1-1,.,TRBV2,CASSGGGRDTEAFF,TGTGCCAGCAGTGGGGGGGGGAGGGACACTGAAGCTTTCTTT
.,TRBJ1-2,.,TRBV7-6,CASSSGQGPNYGYTF,TGTGCCAGCAGCTCTGGACAAGGGCCTAACTATGGCTACACCTTC
many,TRBJ1-2,.,TRBV7-2,CASSPTTGYTF,TGTGCCAGCAGCCCAACGACTGGCTACACCTTC
few,TRBJ2-7,TRBD1,TRBV5-4,CASSLAGGQGVEQYF,TGTGCCAGCAGCTTGGCAGGCGGACAGGGAGTTGAGCAGTACTTC
.,TRBJ1-5,TRBD1,TRBV10-3,CAIRAGTGSYQPQHF,TGTGCCATCAGAGCCGGGACAGGGAGTTATCAGCCCCAGCATTTT
.,TRBJ2-3,.,TRBV6-5,CASSRGSGRGTQYF,TGTGCCAGCAGCCGGGGAAGCGGGCGGGGTACGCAGTATTTT
few,TRBJ2-7,TRBD2,TRBV7-2,CASSLVAGGVYEQYF,TGTGCCAGCAGCTTAGTCGCGGGGGGGGTCTACGAGCAGTACTTC
.,TRBJ2-3,.,TRBV6-1,CASPNPTDTQYF,TGTGCCAGCCCGAATCCCACAGATACGCAGTATTTT
.,TRBJ2-1,TRBD2,TRBV6-2/TRBV6-3,CAGSKPGLPSGNEQFF,TGTGCCGGCAGCAAGCCGGGACTACCTTCGGGGAATGAGCAGTTCTTC
few,TRBJ1-2,TRBD1,TRBV29-1,CSVTGGGYGYTF,TGCAGCGTTACAGGGGGCGGATATGGCTACACCTTC
.,TRBJ2-1,TRBD2,TRBV19,CAGSMLGRGGYNEQFF,TGTGCCGGTAGTATGTTAGGGCGGGGGGGATACAATGAGCAGTTCTTC
few,TRBJ2-5,.,TRBV20-1,CSASGGKYQETQYF,TGCAGTGCTAGCGGGGGCAAGTACCAAGAGACCCAGTACTTC
few,TRBJ2-7,TRBD1,TRBV28,CASGGSVNEQYF,TGTGCATCAGGGGGCTCAGTGAACGAGCAGTACTTC
.,TRBJ2-3,.,TRBV28,CASIKSGRRADTQYF,TGTGCCAGCATTAAATCAGGGAGAAGGGCAGATACGCAGTATTTT
.,TRBJ1-2,.,TRBV21-1,CASSRPGTENCYGYTF,TGTGCCAGCAGCAGACCTGGGACCGAAAATTGCTATGGCTACACCTTC
.,TRBJ2-3,TRBD1,TRBV12-3/TRBV12-4,CASSPGQGSADTQYF,TGTGCCAGCAGTCCGGGACAGGGGAGCGCAGATACGCAGTATTTT
.,TRBJ2-1,.,TRBV12-3/TRBV12-4,CASRGGADEQFF,TGTGCCAGCCGAGGGGGGGCCGATGAGCAGTTCTTC
.,TRBJ2-4,.,TRBV3-1,CAGSLGAGPAKNIQYF,TGTGCCGGCAGCCTCGGGGCAGGGCCAGCCAAAAACATTCAGTACTTC
.,TRBJ2-7,.,TRBV28,CASSPRGASSYKQYF,TGTGCCAGCAGCCCCCGCGGGGCTAGCTCCTACAAGCAGTACTTC
few,TRBJ2-1,TRBD2,TRBV7-2,CASSLAPFSGGGDNEQFF,TGTGCCAGCAGCTTAGCGCCCTTTAGCGGGGGGGGGGACAATGAGCAGTTCTTC
few,TRBJ2-5,TRBD2,TRBV7-2,CASSSGGDSETQYF,TGTGCCAGCAGCTCTGGGGGGGACTCGGAGACCCAGTACTTC
.,TRBJ2-1,TRBD2,TRBV3-1,CASSQQIAGGPDEQFF,TGTGCCAGCAGCCAACAAATAGCGGGGGGGCCCGATGAGCAGTTCTTC
.,TRBJ2-5,TRBD1,TRBV6-1,CASRFDRGLETQYF,TGTGCCAGCAGATTCGACAGGGGGCTGGAGACCCAGTACTTC
few,TRBJ2-3,.,TRBV11-2,CASSQGKGSTDTQYF,TGTGCCAGCAGCCAAGGTAAAGGGAGCACAGATACGCAGTATTTT
.,TRBJ1-2,.,TRBV11-1,CASSLGPGGVDGYTF,TGTGCCAGCAGCCTCGGCCCGGGAGGGGTGGATGGCTACACCTTC